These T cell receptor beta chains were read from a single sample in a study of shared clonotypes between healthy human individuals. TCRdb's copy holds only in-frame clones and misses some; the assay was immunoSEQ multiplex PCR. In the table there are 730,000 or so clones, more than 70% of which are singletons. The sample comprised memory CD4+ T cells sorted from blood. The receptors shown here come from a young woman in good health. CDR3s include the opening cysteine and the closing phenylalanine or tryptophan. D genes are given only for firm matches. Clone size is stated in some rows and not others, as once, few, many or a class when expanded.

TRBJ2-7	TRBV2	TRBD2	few	TGTGCCAGCAGTGAAGCGCTTGGCGGGAGTATCTCCTACGAGCAGTACTTC	CASSEALGGSISYEQYF
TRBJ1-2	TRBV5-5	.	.	TGTGCCAGTTCCCAGGGGAACTATGGCTACACCTTC	CASSQGNYGYTF
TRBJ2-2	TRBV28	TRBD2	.	TGTGCCAGCAGTTTAGTCCTAGCGGGAGACACCGGGGAGCTGTTTTTT	CASSLVLAGDTGELFF
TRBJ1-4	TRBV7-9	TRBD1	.	TGTGCCAGCAGCTTAGCCCGGACAGGGAGTGAAAAACTGTTTTTT	CASSLARTGSEKLFF
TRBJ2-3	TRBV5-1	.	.	TGCGCCAGCAGCTTGGGGAGGATGCCAGATACGCAGTATTTT	CASSLGRMPDTQYF
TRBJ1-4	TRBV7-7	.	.	TGTGCCAGCAGCTTAGGCGTGGGTGAAAAACTGTTTTTT	CASSLGVGEKLFF
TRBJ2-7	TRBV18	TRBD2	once	TGTGCCAGCTCGCTGACTAGCGGGGCCACTCGGTACGAGCAGTACTTC	CASSLTSGATRYEQYF
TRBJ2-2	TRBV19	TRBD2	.	TGTGCCAGTAAGGTAGCGGGAGGCACCGGGGAGCTGTTTTTT	CASKVAGGTGELFF
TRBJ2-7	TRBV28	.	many	TGTGCCAGCAGCAGAAATTACGAGCAGTACTTC	CASSRNYEQYF
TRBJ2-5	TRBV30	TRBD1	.	TGTGCCTGGAGTCGAGGGGGCGGGGAGACCCAGTACTTC	CAWSRGGGETQYF
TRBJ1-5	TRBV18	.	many	TGTGCCAGCTCACAGGGATTAAATCAGCCCCAGCATTTT	CASSQGLNQPQHF
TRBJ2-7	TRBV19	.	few	TGTGCCAGTAGCAGAGGGGAGGCCCCGAGCGAGCAGTACTTC	CASSRGEAPSEQYF
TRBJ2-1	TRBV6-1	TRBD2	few	TGTGCCAGCAGTGAAGGAGCGACTAGCGGGAGCTCCTACAATGAGCAGTTCTTC	CASSEGATSGSSYNEQFF
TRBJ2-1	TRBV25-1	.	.	TGTGCCAGCAGTAACGCGGAAAAGTCCTACAATGAGCAGTTCTTC	CASSNAEKSYNEQFF
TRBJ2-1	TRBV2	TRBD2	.	TGTGCCAGCAGCTCGACTAGCGGGAGGGCCAATGAGCAGTTCTTC	CASSSTSGRANEQFF
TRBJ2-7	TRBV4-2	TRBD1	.	TGTGCCAGCAGCCGGCCGGGACAGGGCACCTACGAGCAGTACTTC	CASSRPGQGTYEQYF
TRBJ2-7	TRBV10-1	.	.	TGCGCCAGCAGTGAGTACAGGCAGAACTACGAGCAGTACTTC	CASSEYRQNYEQYF
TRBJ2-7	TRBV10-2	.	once	TGCGCCAGCGGGGACCACGAGCAGTACTTC	CASGDHEQYF
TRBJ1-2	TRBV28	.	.	TGTGCCAGCAGTTATGATGCTAACTATGGCTACACCTTC	CASSYDANYGYTF
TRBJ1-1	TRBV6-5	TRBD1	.	TGTGCCAGCAGTCAACAGGGGGGCACTGAAGCTTTCTTT	CASSQQGGTEAFF
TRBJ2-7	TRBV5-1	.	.	TGCGCCAGCAGTTCGACGACAGGGGCGGGAGGAGCGCAGTACTTC	CASSSTTGAGGAQYF
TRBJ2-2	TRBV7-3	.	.	TGTGCCAGCAGCTTAACGGCTATTACCGGGGAGCTGTTTTTT	CASSLTAITGELFF
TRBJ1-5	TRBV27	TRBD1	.	TGTGCCAGCAGCCAGGACAGGGCGAATAGTCAGCCCCAGCATTTT	CASSQDRANSQPQHF
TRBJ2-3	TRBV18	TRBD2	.	TGTGCCAGCTCACCATCACCCCGGCTAGCGGGAGGGGCAGATACGCAGTATTTT	CASSPSPRLAGGADTQYF
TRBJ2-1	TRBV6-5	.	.	TGTGCCACTCGGCGACAGAGAAACAATGAGCAGTTCTTC	CATRRQRNNEQFF
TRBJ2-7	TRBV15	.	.	TGTGCCACCAGCAGAGAAGCTAGCATTAGCTACGAGCAGTACTTC	CATSREASISYEQYF
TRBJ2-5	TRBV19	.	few	TGTGCCAGTAGTATCCGGGACTCAGAGACCCAGTACTTC	CASSIRDSETQYF
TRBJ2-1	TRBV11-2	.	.	TGTGCCAGCAGCTTAGGGGCGGCACCTTACAATGAGCAGTTCTTC	CASSLGAAPYNEQFF
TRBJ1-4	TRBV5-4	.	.	TGTGCCAGCAGGGGGAGGGGCAACCGTAATGAAAAACTGTTTTTT	CASRGRGNRNEKLFF
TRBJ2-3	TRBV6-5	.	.	TGTGCCAGCAGTTACCACGGAGCGGCCCTAGCAGATACGCAGTATTTT	CASSYHGAALADTQYF
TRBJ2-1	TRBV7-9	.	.	TGTGCCAGCAGCTTCCGGAGTAGGGACAATGAGCAGTTCTTC	CASSFRSRDNEQFF
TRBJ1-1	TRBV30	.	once	TGTGCCTGGAGTGTTAGTCAGGGGGAAGCTTTCTTT	CAWSVSQGEAFF
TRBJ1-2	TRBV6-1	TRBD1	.	TGTGCCAGCAGTGAAGAAACACAGGGGACTAACTATGGCTACACCTTC	CASSEETQGTNYGYTF
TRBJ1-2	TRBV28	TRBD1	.	TGTGCCAGCAGTAAAGGGACAGAGTATGGCTACACCTTC	CASSKGTEYGYTF
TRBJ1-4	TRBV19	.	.	TGTGCCAGTAGGACCGGGACCTATAATGAAAAACTGTTTTTT	CASRTGTYNEKLFF
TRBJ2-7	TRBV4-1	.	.	TGCGCCAGCAGCTTACAGGAATCCTACGAGCAGTACTTC	CASSLQESYEQYF
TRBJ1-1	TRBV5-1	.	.	TGCGCCAGCAGCTTGGGTCAGGTCACTGAAGCTTTCTTT	CASSLGQVTEAFF